This TCR beta chain was sequenced in a study of T cells in Graves' hyperthyroidism and ophthalmopathy. The wider study: Peripheral blood was taken when the disease was first diagnosed, before any treatment began.

RNA transcripts were the template for amplifying TCR beta CDR3 regions. During a first-round RT-PCR of the TCR CDR3, the HTBI primer set was used. Each CDR3 protein gets one entry after TCRdb re-called the multiplex PCR reads with MiXCR. The data contain about 560,000 distinct CDR3 sequences, roughly a sixth of them seen just once; the ten biggest clones take up around a sixth. Study-wide points: It was a median around seven months before onset that the model predicted ophthalmopathy.

The V gene lost 1 base and the J gene lost 4 bases, with 13 bases spanning the gap. The CDR3 spans 15 residues. Germline-derived CDR1 and CDR2 are SEHNR and FQNEAQ (reference sequence). This clonotype was counted only a few times. Its specificity is not known. Graves' hyperthyroidism qualified as stable when ophthalmopathy did not progress within 18 months. The material sequenced was blood. V is TRBV7-9 and J is TRBJ1-2; no firm D call. The sequence was obtained from a woman aged 18 to 35 with Graves' hyperthyroidism. In DNA form, the CDR3 reads TGTGCCAGCAGCTTAGAATCGGTTCGGGGCTATGGCTACACCTTC. This sequence encodes CASSLESVRGYGYTF.